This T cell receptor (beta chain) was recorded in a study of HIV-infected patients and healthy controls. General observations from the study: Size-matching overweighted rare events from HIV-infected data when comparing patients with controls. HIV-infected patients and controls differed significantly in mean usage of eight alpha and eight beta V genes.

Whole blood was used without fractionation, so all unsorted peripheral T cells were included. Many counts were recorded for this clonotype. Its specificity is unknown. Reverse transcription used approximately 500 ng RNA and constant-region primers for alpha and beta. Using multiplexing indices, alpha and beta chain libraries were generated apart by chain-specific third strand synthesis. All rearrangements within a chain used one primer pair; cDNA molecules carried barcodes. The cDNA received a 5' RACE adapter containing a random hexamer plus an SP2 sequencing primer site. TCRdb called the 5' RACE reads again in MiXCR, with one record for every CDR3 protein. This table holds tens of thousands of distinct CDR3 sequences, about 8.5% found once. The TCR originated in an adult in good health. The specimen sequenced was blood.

This chain's CDR3 is CASSGKGPETDTQYF. The CDR3 nucleotides are TGTGCCAGCAGTGGAAAAGGACCTGAAACAGATACGCAGTATTTT. The chain links TRBV25-1 to TRBJ2-3, with D hard to call. The CDR3 loop spans 15 amino acids. Per germline, CDR1 MGHDK and CDR2 SYGVNS. Trimming took off 4 bases at V and 3 bases at J, with 14 bases between the two ends.